These T cell receptor beta chains were read from a single sample in a study of blood T cell repertoires in COVID-19. Repertoires were generated with immunoSEQ multiplex PCR, while TCRdb's copy carries only in-frame clones and drops some. The sample carries approximately 200,000 clones, approximately 84% recorded once. The material sequenced was peripheral blood. The receptors shown here come from a man over 45 who had recovered from COVID-19. The conserved cysteine and the conserved F or W are not part of the CDR3 here.

cdr3_aa	v_call	j_call
ATSRDTGGVSYGYT	TRBV15	TRBJ1-2
ASSISGRRAYEQY	TRBV19	TRBJ2-7
ASSLFVGVTGVSSYNEQF	TRBV27	TRBJ2-1
ASSLATLPGAGYT	TRBV7-9	TRBJ1-2
ASSVDPSPLSTDTQY	TRBV5-1	TRBJ2-3
ASSWGSFRTDTQY	TRBV5-8	TRBJ2-3
ASSPRPKGDQPQH	TRBV4-2	TRBJ1-5
ASSLVAGVLYTEAF	TRBV5-1	TRBJ1-1
ASSRRTQGGETQY	TRBV3-1/TRBV3-2	TRBJ2-5
ASSLIGVLGNTGELF	TRBV27	TRBJ2-2
ASSQLSVGGSGKPGELF	TRBV14	TRBJ2-2
ASSLKLSYSNQPQH	TRBV28	TRBJ1-5
ASNPGGYTGELF	TRBV6-5	TRBJ2-2
ASSPAGTSYEQY	TRBV28	TRBJ2-7
ASSLARSGRGSTDTQY	TRBV5-4	TRBJ2-3
ASSFLADEQF	TRBV7-2	TRBJ2-1
ASATQGVNEQF	TRBV19	TRBJ2-1
ASSPNGIEQF	TRBV9	TRBJ2-1
ASIRDRAKSYEQY	TRBV11-2	TRBJ2-7
ASRALAFYNEQF	TRBV2	TRBJ2-1
ASSSTGTGVIGTEAF	TRBV27	TRBJ1-1
ASSQVGGDNEKLF	TRBV14	TRBJ1-4
AWNPWTGDEQY	TRBV30	TRBJ2-7
ASSLSSAGDTETQY	TRBV28	TRBJ2-5
ASSLAGAGEQF	TRBV27	TRBJ2-1
AWSSSALQGETQY	TRBV30	TRBJ2-5
ASRPGGGTGELF	TRBV10-1	TRBJ2-2
SVAGSHQETQY	TRBV29-1	TRBJ2-5
ASSEWGVGVASYEQY	TRBV2	TRBJ2-7
ASSLEGQFGEQY	TRBV5-1	TRBJ2-7
ASSKTVSGANVLT	TRBV6-5	TRBJ2-6
ASSSRPPSEQY	TRBV7-2	TRBJ2-7
ASSLAGANTGELF	TRBV28	TRBJ2-2
ASSLQGAGADTQY	TRBV5-5	TRBJ2-3
ASSPYRGGEKLF	TRBV18	TRBJ1-4
ASSLELPKGGLDGYT	TRBV7-9	TRBJ1-2
AILGLAGEGYQETQY	TRBV2	TRBJ2-5
ASSLTGINYGYT	TRBV27	TRBJ1-2
ASRLSGTSSYEQY	TRBV7-9	TRBJ2-7
ASSFDRTTNEKLF	TRBV27	TRBJ1-4